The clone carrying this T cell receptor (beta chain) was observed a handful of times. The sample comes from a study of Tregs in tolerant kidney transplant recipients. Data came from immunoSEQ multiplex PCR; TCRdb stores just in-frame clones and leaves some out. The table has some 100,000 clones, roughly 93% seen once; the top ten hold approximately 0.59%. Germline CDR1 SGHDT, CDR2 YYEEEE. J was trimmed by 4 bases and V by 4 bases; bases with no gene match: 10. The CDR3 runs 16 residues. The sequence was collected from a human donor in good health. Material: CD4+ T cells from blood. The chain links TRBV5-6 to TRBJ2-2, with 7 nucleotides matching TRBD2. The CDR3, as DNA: TGTGCCAGCAGCCCTAATGGGGGGAGGGCCACCGGGGAGCTGTTTTTT. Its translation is CASSPNGGRATGELFF.